The 4 T cell receptor beta chains reported below all come from one sample, sequenced in a study of CD8+CD57+ T cells in acquired aplastic anemia. Flow cytometry had shown expanded CD8+CD57+ cells in the patients chosen for sequencing. The study profiled TCR beta VDJ and CDR3 using genomic DNA as template. TCRdb used MiXCR to reprocess the reads, holding one entry per CDR3 protein. The sample yields about 160,000 distinct CDR3 sequences, 71% seen once. The sample comprised sorted CD4+, CD8+, or CD8+CD57+ T cells (not recorded which) from PBMCs. The receptor source for this set is a human donor with aplastic anemia.

The rearrangement joins TRBV2 to TRBJ2-1, with 10 bases aligning to TRBD2. Germline trimming cut 5 bases from V and 9 bases from J; bases unmatched to any gene: 16. The CDR3 runs 17 residues. The germline V gene encodes CDR1 SNHLY and CDR2 FYNNEI. CDR3 nucleotide sequence: TGTGCCAGCAGTCCGGGGCTAGCGGGAGAGGTCATTGGTGAGCAGTTCTTC. Translating it yields CASSPGLAGEVIGEQFF.

The gene calls are TRBV25-1 and TRBJ1-1; tentative D call: TRBD1 (6 bases). The V end was cut by 5 bases, the J end by 1 base, with 8 bases between. This CDR3 has 13 amino acids. Germline V gene data show CDR1 as MGHDK and CDR2 as SYGVNS. The CDR3 nucleotides read TGTGCCAGCAGTTGGACAGCGAACACTGAAGCTTTCTTT. Protein product: CASSWTANTEAFF.

The chain recombines TRBV10-3 with TRBJ2-7; D perhaps matches TRBD2 (5 bases). This CDR3 region has 12 residues. Germline assignment: CDR1 ENHRY and CDR2 SYGVKD. The V gene lost 8 bases and the J gene lost 1 base, with 9 bases spanning the gap. CDR3 region: CAIGGHSYEQYF. CDR3 DNA: TGTGCCATCGGAGGCCATTCCTACGAGCAGTACTTC.

The V and J genes are TRBV19 and TRBJ2-1; D is perhaps TRBD1 (5 bases). Germline values: CDR1 LNHDA, CDR2 SQIVND (reference sequence). The CDR3 has 14 amino acids. Trimming pared 7 bases from V and 0 bases from J, leaving 10 bases between. CDR3 bases: TGTGCCAGTAATGACAGAAGCTCCTACAATGAGCAGTTCTTC. This sequence encodes CASNDRSSYNEQFF.